The T cell receptor (beta chain) described here comes from a study of T cells in Graves' hyperthyroidism and ophthalmopathy (dated by TCRdb to about 2019). For the study in its entirety: Peripheral blood samples were taken at initial diagnosis, before any treatment was given. A discovery cohort of about a hundred patients, about 40 with Graves' ophthalmopathy and under 60 with stable Graves' hyperthyroidism, was used to find distinguishing TCR V-J signatures. Whether ophthalmopathy could be predicted prospectively was tested in an independent validation cohort made up of under 20 hyperthyroidism patients plus 17 patients who later progressed to ophthalmopathy. The 95 to 100 discovery patients were randomly divided into training and test sets at a 7:3 ratio. Thyroid tissue and blood T-cell repertoires from roughly six Graves' hyperthyroidism patients were also compared in the study. After sampling, hyperthyroidism patients received methimazole starting at 30 mg daily, and ophthalmopathy patients received high-dose intravenous methylprednisolone. TCR Vbeta CDR3 sequencing of 120 to 150 peripheral blood samples (approximately 44 ophthalmopathy, 75 to 85 hyperthyroidism and about 17 progressor patients) is reported in the paper. Broader findings and caveats from the paper: Sample size was not statistically predetermined, and blinding of investigators to group allocation was not performed. In validation, the model predicted progression to ophthalmopathy a median of about 5.9 months before onset, with about 64% sensitivity and more than 72% specificity. Most expanded thyroid clonotypes (frequency above 0.001) were also detected in blood, a finding suggesting that blood repertoires may reflect thyroid immune responses. In cross-validation, a model built on a 13 V-J signature told ophthalmopathy apart from stable hyperthyroidism with under 90% sensitivity and about 81% specificity, and in testing the same model reached 80%/75%.

For this clonotype: Its binding antigen is unknown. Within one base of it there is no much larger clone, and no base qualities were kept.

Ophthalmopathy patients had moderately to severely active disease, with a Clinical Activity Score of 3 or more, a NOSPECS grade of 4 or more, and a disease duration of less than 3 months. Exclusion was applied to patients with uncontrolled infections, other autoimmune diseases, pregnancy or lactation. Diagnoses relied on clinical symptoms, serum thyroxine and TRAb, thyroid ultrasound and orbital computed tomography. Ficoll-Paque density gradient centrifugation was used to isolate PBMCs from about 9 ml of fresh peripheral blood. Trizol reagent was used to extract total RNA, and RNA quality was then checked on an Agilent 2100 Bioanalyzer. Amplification of TCR beta CDR3 regions was carried out from RNA transcripts. The TCR CDR3 was subjected to a first round of RT-PCR using the HTBI primer set and the Qiagen OneStep RT-PCR kit. The libraries were constructed in a second round of multiplex PCR and then size-selected and purified. Paired-end sequencing of the libraries was performed with 100 bp reads on an Illumina HiSeq2000. Processing in the source paper ran as follows. SOAPnuke was used to process the raw data, with reads discarded if the reads contained adapters or uncalled bases, had a mean Phred below 15, or lacked an exact constant-primer or identifier match. High-quality paired reads were merged using COPE v1.2.5, and each unique nucleotide sequence was defined as a clonotype. MiTCR v1.1 was used to align clonotypes to the IMGT TRBV, TRBD and TRBJ reference segments. The analysis was restricted to V-J combinations with a frequency above 0.0001, which together covered 99.2% of the repertoires. The TCS score was defined as the ratio of F50 (clonal expansion) to E x V (chaos), calculated using BLOSUM62-based TCRdist between CDR3 peptides within each V-J. Welch's t-statistics and random forest reduced fewer than 550 V-J features to 13, which were used in a naive Bayes classifier (R e1071). TCRdb reanalyzed the raw reads on its own, using fastp at Q25 for trimming and MiXCR for clone calling, and kept in-frame beta chains. Rows merge per CDR3 protein into single entries with the most common DNA and genes. It is TCRdb's table, rather than the study itself, that gives the V and J calls and clone size. Present in this sample are approximately 530,000 distinct CDR3 sequences, roughly 21% of which were seen just once. The ten top clones hold approximately 50% of the sample.

V has 7 bases trimmed and J has 3 bases trimmed; junction bases matching no gene number 5. The CDR3 numbers 14 residues from cysteine through phenylalanine. Only the CDR3 DNA is retained, 42 bases long and in frame from the first base. CDR1 and CDR2 are read off the germline V gene as SQVTM and ANQGSEA. This receptor was obtained from a man aged 40-49 years with Graves' ophthalmopathy. The chain was built from TRBV29-1 and TRBJ2-1, with 11 bases aligning to TRBD1. Sequenced input: blood. The CDR3 protein: CSARTGGLYNEQFF. The sequenced DNA: TGCAGCGCCCGGACAGGGGGCCTCTACAATGAGCAGTTCTTC.